This is a list of T cell receptor beta chains from one sample in a study of cytomegalovirus exposure and HLA in healthy donors. Generated by immunoSEQ multiplex PCR, the TCRdb table keeps only in-frame clones and is missing some. The data show some 130,000 clones, about four fifths seen once. Sequencing was carried out using PBMCs. These receptors were collected from a man younger than 30 in good health and CMV-seronegative. The CDR3 runs from the conserved cysteine through the conserved F or W. The D gene is left open where the match is weak. Some rows mark clone size as missing; the rest say once, few, many or name a class of expanded clone.

V gene: TRBV11-3; clone size: -; J gene: TRBJ2-7; D gene: TRBD1; CDR3 DNA: TGTGCCAGCAGCACCGGGACAGGGTCCCACGAGCAGTACTTC; CDR3 protein: CASSTGTGSHEQYF
V gene: TRBV9; clone size: -; J gene: TRBJ2-2; D gene: -; CDR3 DNA: TGTGCCAGCACCGCGTCTGGGGAGCTGTTTTTT; CDR3 protein: CASTASGELFF
V gene: TRBV30; clone size: -; J gene: TRBJ2-7; D gene: -; CDR3 DNA: TGTGCCTGGAATAATCGGGCGGGCTACGAGCAGTACTTC; CDR3 protein: CAWNNRAGYEQYF
V gene: TRBV13; clone size: -; J gene: TRBJ1-1; D gene: TRBD1; CDR3 DNA: TGTGCCAGCAGCAAAGCAGGGGGTCTGAACACTGAAGCTTTCTTT; CDR3 protein: CASSKAGGLNTEAFF
V gene: TRBV6-1; clone size: -; J gene: TRBJ1-6; D gene: TRBD1; CDR3 DNA: TGTGCCAGCAGTGAACAAGGGACAGGGGTACGAAATTCACCCCTCCACTTT; CDR3 protein: CASSEQGTGVRNSPLHF
V gene: TRBV11-2; clone size: -; J gene: TRBJ1-2; D gene: TRBD1; CDR3 DNA: TGTGCCAGCAGCTTAGTTACAGGGGGCGCCGGGGATGGCTACACCTTC; CDR3 protein: CASSLVTGGAGDGYTF
V gene: TRBV9; clone size: -; J gene: TRBJ1-6; D gene: -; CDR3 DNA: TGTGCCAGCAGCGCTACCCTCACCGGGGATAATTCACCCCTCCACTTT; CDR3 protein: CASSATLTGDNSPLHF
V gene: TRBV7-3; clone size: -; J gene: TRBJ2-1; D gene: -; CDR3 DNA: TGTGCCAGCAGCGTGGACTCCAATTCCTACAATGAGCAGTTCTTC; CDR3 protein: CASSVDSNSYNEQFF
V gene: TRBV9; clone size: once; J gene: TRBJ2-3; D gene: -; CDR3 DNA: TGTGCCAGCAGCGTAGTCAGTTCTAGCACAGATACGCAGTATTTT; CDR3 protein: CASSVVSSSTDTQYF
V gene: TRBV4-3; clone size: few; J gene: TRBJ1-1; D gene: -; CDR3 DNA: TGCGCCAGCAGCCCTGGAATCGGGGGTGAGACTGAAGCTTTCTTT; CDR3 protein: CASSPGIGGETEAFF
V gene: TRBV7-8; clone size: -; J gene: TRBJ1-2; D gene: -; CDR3 DNA: TGTGCCAGCAGCTTAGGAGTGGGGCGGCAGAGTTATGGCTACACCTTC; CDR3 protein: CASSLGVGRQSYGYTF
V gene: TRBV6-5; clone size: -; J gene: TRBJ2-1; D gene: TRBD2; CDR3 DNA: TGTGCCAGCAGTTACGAAACTAGCGGAAATGAGCAGTTCTTC; CDR3 protein: CASSYETSGNEQFF